A selection of T cell receptor beta chains follows, all from one sample in a study of T cell changes during pregnancy in multiple sclerosis. Profiling relied on immunoSEQ multiplex PCR, and the TCRdb table lists in-frame clones only, not all of them. The top ten clones hold just under 2% of a sample with tens of thousands of clones, 80% to 95% of them seen once. Sequencing used peripheral blood, obtained in the second trimester of pregnancy. Receptor source: a female donor with multiple sclerosis, enrolled in a pregnancy study. Each CDR3 is given with its conserved first and last residue. The order of the fields is D gene, V gene, clone size, J gene, CDR3 DNA, CDR3 protein. The D gene is left open where the match is weak. Only some rows state a clone size, as once, few, many or a class for expanded clones.

TRBD2	TRBV9	.	TRBJ2-3	TGTGCCAGCAGCGTAGGTCTAGCGGGGGGCACAGATACGCAGTATTTT	CASSVGLAGGTDTQYF
TRBD1	TRBV28	.	TRBJ1-5	TGTGCCAGCAGTCCGGGGACAGGGAGTCGAAGGCAGCCCCAGCATTTT	CASSPGTGSRRQPQHF
TRBD1	TRBV10-3	.	TRBJ1-1	TGTGCCATCAGTAGACGAGGGGACAGGCTGAACACTGAAGCTTTCTTT	CAISRRGDRLNTEAFF
.	TRBV9	.	TRBJ1-1	TGTGCCAGCAGCGTAGCCCAGAAGAACACTGAAGCTTTCTTT	CASSVAQKNTEAFF
TRBD1	TRBV18	.	TRBJ2-2	TGTGCCAGCTCACCAACAGGGGGCCGTGGGGAGCTGTTTTTT	CASSPTGGRGELFF
TRBD2	TRBV5-6	once	TRBJ2-2	TGTGCCAGCAGCGGGGGACTAGCGGGGGTTTGGAACACCGGGGAGCTGTTTTTT	CASSGGLAGVWNTGELFF
.	TRBV7-9	.	TRBJ1-5	TGTGCCAGCAGCTTAGCAGAGGGGGGGGATCAGCCCCAGCATTTT	CASSLAEGGDQPQHF
.	TRBV6-1	.	TRBJ2-5	TGTGCCAGCAACGGGCGGGCTAGGGAGACCCAGTACTTC	CASNGRARETQYF
.	TRBV7-8	.	TRBJ1-2	TGTGCCAGCAGCAAAGGGACTGCTCCTGACGGCTACACCTTC	CASSKGTAPDGYTF
TRBD1	TRBV5-1	.	TRBJ2-7	TGCGCCAGCAGCTTGGGGGGACAGAGTTTCTACGAGCAGTACTTC	CASSLGGQSFYEQYF
TRBD1	TRBV9	once	TRBJ1-1	TGTGCCAGCAGCGTAATAAACAGGGGTAACACTGAAGCTTTCTTT	CASSVINRGNTEAFF
.	TRBV14	.	TRBJ2-3	TGTGCCAGCAGCCTCGGCAGCGGGAGCACAGATACGCAGTATTTT	CASSLGSGSTDTQYF
TRBD1	TRBV19	.	TRBJ1-6	TGTGCCAGTAGTTCCCGGACAGGAGGCGAAAATTCACCCCTCCACTTT	CASSSRTGGENSPLHF
TRBD1	TRBV19	.	TRBJ2-7	TGTGCCAGTAGTATTCGACAGGGCTCTAGAGAGCAGTACTTC	CASSIRQGSREQYF
TRBD1	TRBV2	.	TRBJ2-3	TGTGCCAGCAGTTTCGGGACAGGGGGCCCAGATACGCAGTATTTT	CASSFGTGGPDTQYF
TRBD1	TRBV10-3	few	TRBJ2-7	TGTGCCATCAGTCCGGGACAGGGTTCGTACGAGCAGTACTTC	CAISPGQGSYEQYF
TRBD1	TRBV4-1	.	TRBJ2-2	TGCGCCAGCAGCCAAGGGAACAGGGGGCGGATCGGGGAGCTGTTTTTT	CASSQGNRGRIGELFF
.	TRBV18	.	TRBJ1-1	TGTGCCAGCTCACAACAGGGTTTGGGCACTGAAGCTTTCTTT	CASSQQGLGTEAFF
.	TRBV19	few	TRBJ1-5	TGTGCCAGTAGTATAACGTTAGAGCGCACGGGCAATCAGCCCCAGCATTTT	CASSITLERTGNQPQHF
.	TRBV14	once	TRBJ1-1	TGTGCCAGCAGCCCTCCTGGGAGGGCCACTGAAGCTTTCTTT	CASSPPGRATEAFF
TRBD1	TRBV28	.	TRBJ2-3	TGTGCCAGCAGTAAGCGGACAGGGGGCACAGATACGCAGTATTTT	CASSKRTGGTDTQYF
TRBD1	TRBV7-7	.	TRBJ2-5	TGTGCTAGCAGCAAGGGACAGGGGCGCTATGGCCAAGAGACCCAGTACTTC	CASSKGQGRYGQETQYF
TRBD2	TRBV5-5	.	TRBJ2-5	TGTGCCAGCAGCTTGAGCGGGGTAGAAGAGACCCAGTACTTC	CASSLSGVEETQYF
TRBD1	TRBV6-1	.	TRBJ2-5	TGTGCCAGCAGTGAAGTCCCGGGACAGGGGCAAGAGACCCAGTACTTC	CASSEVPGQGQETQYF
.	TRBV27	once	TRBJ1-1	TGTGCCAGCAGACAAACAGGGTTACGGGACACTGAAGCTTTCTTT	CASRQTGLRDTEAFF
TRBD2	TRBV7-3	.	TRBJ2-1	TGTGCCAGCAGCCCTGCGGCTAGCGGGGTGTACAATGAGCAGTTCTTC	CASSPAASGVYNEQFF
.	TRBV19	.	TRBJ1-6	TGTGCCAGTAGTATTTTAGGGGTGAGTTCACCCCTCCACTTT	CASSILGVSSPLHF
.	TRBV5-6	.	TRBJ1-2	TGTGCCAGCAGCTTGATTGGGGCGGCAGTTCATGGCTACACCTTC	CASSLIGAAVHGYTF
.	TRBV7-3	.	TRBJ2-5	TGTGCCAGCAGCTTAAAAGGGGCAGGGACCCAGTACTTC	CASSLKGAGTQYF
TRBD2	TRBV25-1	.	TRBJ2-5	TGTGCCAGCTCCCTAGATCCAGCGGGGGTTCAAGAGACCCAGTACTTC	CASSLDPAGVQETQYF
.	TRBV19	.	TRBJ1-1	TGTGCCAGTACCCGGCGAGGTATCACTGAAGCTTTCTTT	CASTRRGITEAFF
TRBD1	TRBV6-5	few	TRBJ1-6	TGTGCCAGCAGTTTACGGACAGGGGTTAATTCACCCCTCCACTTT	CASSLRTGVNSPLHF
.	TRBV10-3	.	TRBJ2-2	TGTGCCATCAGTGAGGTACTAGGAGGGACCGGGGAGCTGTTTTTT	CAISEVLGGTGELFF
TRBD1	TRBV28	.	TRBJ1-4	TGTGCCAGCAGCCAGGGACAGGGGGCTTCTAATGAAAAACTGTTTTTT	CASSQGQGASNEKLFF
.	TRBV30	few	TRBJ1-1	TGTGCCTGGAGTTTCGACAGACAGAACACTGAAGCTTTCTTT	CAWSFDRQNTEAFF
TRBD2	TRBV7-3	.	TRBJ2-1	TGTGCCAGCAGGAGAGCCTTTAGCGGGGCCTACAATGAGCAGTTCTTC	CASRRAFSGAYNEQFF
TRBD1	TRBV16	.	TRBJ2-2	TGTGCCAGCAGCCAATCCACAGGGGACACCGGGGAGCTGTTTTTT	CASSQSTGDTGELFF
.	TRBV7-2	.	TRBJ2-5	TGTGCCAGCAGCTTAGCAACAGGAGAGACCCAGTACTTC	CASSLATGETQYF
TRBD2	TRBV6-1	.	TRBJ2-7	TGTGCCAGCAAGGTAGCGGGAAGGTACGAGCAGTACTTC	CASKVAGRYEQYF
.	TRBV7-3	once	TRBJ2-7	TGTGCCAGCAGCCCCGAGCCCGGAGCCTACGAGCAGTACTTC	CASSPEPGAYEQYF
TRBD1	TRBV10-1	.	TRBJ2-6	TGCGCCAGCAGTGAGAGCAGGGGGCGTTCTGGGGCCAACGTCCTGACTTTC	CASSESRGRSGANVLTF
TRBD1	TRBV5-6	once	TRBJ1-1	TGTGCCAGCAGCCTTGTAGGGACAGGGGGCAATGAAGCTTTCTTT	CASSLVGTGGNEAFF
TRBD1	TRBV2	.	TRBJ1-5	TGTGCCAGCAGCTCCGGGACAGGGATCAATCAGCCCCAGCATTTT	CASSSGTGINQPQHF
.	TRBV30	.	TRBJ1-6	TGTGCCTGGAGGATTGCTGGGGCAAGCTCCTATAATTCACCCCTCCACTTT	CAWRIAGASSYNSPLHF
.	TRBV15	.	TRBJ1-2	TGTGCCACCAGAAGAGGGGGGGGAAGCTATGGCTACACCTTC	CATRRGGGSYGYTF
.	TRBV18	once	TRBJ2-1	TGTGCCAGCTCACTAGCGGAAGACTACAATGAGCAGTTCTTC	CASSLAEDYNEQFF
TRBD2	TRBV18	.	TRBJ2-1	TGTGCCAGCTCACCACCACTAGCGGGAGAACGTTGGAATGAGCAGTTCTTC	CASSPPLAGERWNEQFF
.	TRBV6-5	once	TRBJ2-2	TGTGCCAGCAGTTACTCTGCGGGAAACACCGGGGAGCTGTTTTTT	CASSYSAGNTGELFF
TRBD1	TRBV5-5	.	TRBJ2-7	TGTGCCAGCAGCTTGGCTGGGACAGGGGGCTCTGAGGGCGAGCAGTACTTC	CASSLAGTGGSEGEQYF